These 20 T cell receptor beta chains were sequenced from one sample in a study of T cell repertoires in cytomegalovirus infection. In TCRdb, the reads were re-called with MiXCR into one record per CDR3 protein. The data contain some 180,000 distinct CDR3 sequences, about a tenth of them singletons. The specimen was PBMCs. The origin of the receptors is a human donor in good health (CMV status not recorded). Some clones in this sample may be carry-over from other donors' samples.

V and J are TRBV7-3 and TRBJ1-1, with TRBD1 as a possible D gene (5 bases). The CDR3 extends over 12 amino acids. Germline V gene data show CDR1 as SGHTA and CDR2 as FQGTGA. Trimming stripped 3 bases from V and 8 bases from J, with 10 bases between. This chain's CDR3 is CASSFGTTEAFF. CDR3 sequence (DNA): TGTGCCAGCAGCTTCGGGACCACCGAAGCTTTCTTT.

This clonotype appeared many times. The CDR3 region has the DNA TGTGCCAGCAGCTTAGAAGGGACTGTCACTGAAGCTTTCTTT. This encodes CASSLEGTVTEAFF. This chain joins TRBV7-2 and TRBJ1-1; D possibly corresponds to TRBD1 (5 bases). This CDR3 region has 14 residues. V was cut by 1 base and J by 4 bases, with 10 bases left in between. Germline CDR1 SGHTA, CDR2 FQGNSA.

This clonotype appeared many times. V and J are TRBV7-8 and TRBJ1-1, with unresolved D. The germline V and J ends were trimmed by 1 base and 11 bases, with 11 bases remaining between them. The CDR3 is 12 residues long. Germline loops: CDR1 SGHVS, CDR2 FQNEAQ. CDR3 in amino acids: CASSLVLAEAFF. The CDR3 region has the DNA TGTGCCAGCAGCTTAGTGTTGGCAGAGGCTTTCTTT.

Many counts were recorded for this clonotype. The chain couples TRBV7-2 to TRBJ1-3; D is ambiguous. CDR3 length: 15 amino acids. Germline V gives CDR1 SGHTA, CDR2 FQGNSA. Deletions cut 2 bases from V and 0 bases from J, with 8 bases between. The CDR3 DNA reads as TGTGCCAGCAGCTTAATGTGGAGCTCTGGAAACACCATATATTTT. This encodes CASSLMWSSGNTIYF.

This clonotype showed up just a few times. The chain employs TRBV12-3 or TRBV12-4 and TRBJ2-1; tentative D call: TRBD2 (6 bases). CDR3 length equals 16 residues. V was pared by 3 bases and J by 3 bases, with 15 bases between. Here the CDR3 DNA reads TGTGCCAGCAGTTTCCGGGGTAGCGGTTACTACAATGAGCAGTTCTTC. Translation gives CASSFRGSGYYNEQFF.

Ten or more counts support this clonotype. The chain uses TRBV29-1 and TRBJ2-1, with no clear D. The CDR3 is made up of 13 amino acids. CDR1 SQVTM and CDR2 ANQGSEA come from the germline V gene. Trimming took 0 bases from V and 8 from J, leaving 11 bases between them. The CDR3 DNA reads TGCAGCGTTGAAGATGTAGGAACGGATGAGCAGTTCTTC. Residues: CSVEDVGTDEQFF.

This clonotype was seen repeatedly, ten times or more. The J gene is TRBJ1-5, the V gene TRBV7-2; 7 bases match TRBD1. The germline V gene encodes CDR1 SGHTA and CDR2 FQGNSA. This CDR3 comprises 13 residues. The V segment lost 5 bases and the J segment 7 bases; nucleotides outside the gene matches: 5. CDR3 sequence (DNA): TGTGCCAGCAGCGCAGACAGGGCCCAGCCCCAGCATTTT. Amino acids: CASSADRAQPQHF.

Ten or more counts support this clonotype. This chain joins TRBV12-3 or TRBV12-4 and TRBJ2-7; tentatively, D is TRBD1 or TRBD2 (6 bases each). V dropped 6 bases and J dropped 3 bases, with 12 bases sitting between them. CDR3 length: 13 residues. CDR3 protein: CASSNRDFYEQYF. The CDR3 DNA reads TGTGCCAGCAGCAACAGGGACTTCTACGAGCAGTACTTC.

The chain uses TRBV28 and TRBJ1-1, with unresolved D. The germline CDR1 and CDR2 sequences are MDHEN and SYDVKM. The CDR3 has 13 residues. Trimming pared 5 bases from V and 0 bases from J, leaving 7 bases between. The CDR3 reads CASSVIMNTEAFF. CDR3 nucleotides: TGTGCCAGCAGTGTTATTATGAACACTGAAGCTTTCTTT. The complete variable domain, with remaining parts taken from reference TRBV28 and TRBJ1-1, reads DVKVTQSSRYLVKRTGEKVFLECVQDMDHENMFWYRQDPGLGLRLIYFSYDVKMKEKGDIPEGYSVSREKKERFSLILESASTNQTSMYLCASSVIMNTEAFFGQGTRLTVV.

The sample holds many counts of this clonotype. The V and J genes are TRBV7-6 and TRBJ1-1; D uncertain. This CDR3 spans 15 amino acids. The V and J ends lost 9 bases and 1 base respectively, with 18 bases between them. The germline V gene encodes CDR1 SGHVS and CDR2 FNYEAQ. Written as DNA, the CDR3 is TGTGCCAGTCTCCCCGAATCCCAACCGAACACTGAAGCTTTCTTT. Translation: CASLPESQPNTEAFF.

The sample holds one count of this clonotype. This chain joins TRBV4-2 and TRBJ2-2, with 8 positions matching TRBD2. Germline V gene sequence: CDR1 LGHNA, CDR2 YNFKEQ. CDR3 length equals 15 residues. The junction had 4 bases not matched to a gene; V was cut back by 4 bases and J by 3 bases. The DNA for the CDR3 is TGTGCCAGCAGCCGGACTAGCTTAGACACCGGGGAGCTGTTTTTT. Its translation is CASSRTSLDTGELFF.

This clonotype was seen many times. The V call is TRBV7-2, the J call TRBJ2-3; TRBD2 aligns across 9 bases. Per the germline V gene, CDR1 is SGHTA and CDR2 is FQGNSA. This CDR3 contains 16 residues. Trimming cost V 5 bases and J 4 bases; bases outside gene matches: 10. CDR3 DNA: TGTGCCAGCAGCCGAATCCTAGCGGGACTTGCAGATACGCAGTATTTT. Its translation: CASSRILAGLADTQYF.

The genes are TRBV28 and TRBJ1-1; D might be TRBD1 (6 bases). CDR3 length equals 16 residues. Trimming shortened V by 6 bases and J by 4 bases, and 21 bases separated the two germline ends. CDR1 is MDHEN, CDR2 SYDVKM, per germline. Written as DNA, the CDR3 is TGTGCCAGCAGCCCCTCCGGCCAGGGGCCGAGCACTGAAGCTTTCTTT. It translates to CASSPSGQGPSTEAFF.

The V gene is TRBV10-3, the J gene TRBJ1-5; 10 nucleotides match TRBD1. CDR1 ENHRY and CDR2 SYGVKD come from the germline V gene. The junction had 5 bases not matched to a gene; V was cut back by 6 bases and J by 6 bases. The CDR3 has 14 residues. The CDR3 loop reads CAISRQGASQPQHF. Written as DNA, the CDR3 is TGTGCCATCAGCCGACAGGGGGCAAGTCAGCCCCAGCATTTT.

This clonotype was recorded at least ten times. The chain employs TRBV7-2 and TRBJ2-1, with 8 bases identical to TRBD2. V gave up 5 bases and J gave up 0 bases; unmatched junction bases: 6. Germline CDR1 SGHTA, CDR2 FQGNSA. The CDR3 is made up of 16 amino acids. CDR3 amino acids: CASSPGLAPSYNEQFF. The CDR3 bases are TGTGCCAGCAGCCCAGGACTAGCCCCCTCCTACAATGAGCAGTTCTTC.

This clonotype came up a few times. The chain uses TRBV6-5 and TRBJ1-5; the D gene is possibly TRBD1 (6 bases). CDR3 length equals 16 residues. CDR1 MNHEY and CDR2 SVGAGI come from the germline V gene. With 6 bases removed from V and 4 bases from J, the gap between germline ends came to 19 bases. DNA for the CDR3: TGTGCCAGCAGAAACTCGGCTACGAGGGGGAATCAGCCCCAGCATTTT. This encodes CASRNSATRGNQPQHF.

This clonotype occurred a few times. This chain joins TRBV28 and TRBJ1-2; no clear D. Germline loops: CDR1 MDHEN, CDR2 SYDVKM. The CDR3 contains 14 residues. Trimming removed 5 bases from V and 2 bases from J, with 12 bases in between. The CDR3 protein is CASSPEWLNYGYTF. The CDR3 DNA sequence: TGTGCCAGCAGTCCTGAGTGGCTGAACTATGGCTACACCTTC.

This chain links TRBV20-1 with TRBJ2-1; D gene unclear. Per the germline V gene, CDR1 is DFQATT and CDR2 is SNEGSKA (reference sequence). The CDR3 length is 18 residues. The ends were cut back, 0 bases at V and 0 bases at J, with 18 bases in the middle. CDR3 in DNA: TGCAGTGCTAGAGATTTGGTTGTCGGGCTTAGCTCCTACAATGAGCAGTTCTTC. Translating it yields CSARDLVVGLSSYNEQFF.

The chain couples TRBV7-9 to TRBJ2-5, with D possibly TRBD1 on 6 matching bases. The CDR3 has 13 residues. V was pared by 6 bases and J by 1 base, with 9 bases between. CDR1 is SEHNR and CDR2 is FQNEAQ in the germline V gene (reference sequence). In DNA, the CDR3 is TGTGCCAGCAGTGTACAGGGCCAAGAGACCCAGTACTTC. Residues: CASSVQGQETQYF. The full variable domain, with the rest looked up from reference TRBV7-9 and TRBJ2-5, is DTGVSQNPRHKITKRGQNVTFRCDPISEHNRLYWYRQTLGQGPEFLTYFQNEAQLEKSRLLSDRFSAERPKGSFSTLEIQRTEQGDSAMYLCASSVQGQETQYFGPGTRLLVL.

In this sample, this clonotype turned up a few times. The chain links TRBV28 to TRBJ2-1; 9 bases are shared with TRBD2. Germline V lookup: CDR1 MDHEN, CDR2 SYDVKM. Unmatched junction bases numbered 7, after V lost 3 bases and J lost 4 bases. The CDR3 runs 16 residues. CDR3 nucleotides: TGTGCCAGCAGTTTCCTGACTAGCGGTGGTTACAATGAGCAGTTCTTC. Residues: CASSFLTSGGYNEQFF.